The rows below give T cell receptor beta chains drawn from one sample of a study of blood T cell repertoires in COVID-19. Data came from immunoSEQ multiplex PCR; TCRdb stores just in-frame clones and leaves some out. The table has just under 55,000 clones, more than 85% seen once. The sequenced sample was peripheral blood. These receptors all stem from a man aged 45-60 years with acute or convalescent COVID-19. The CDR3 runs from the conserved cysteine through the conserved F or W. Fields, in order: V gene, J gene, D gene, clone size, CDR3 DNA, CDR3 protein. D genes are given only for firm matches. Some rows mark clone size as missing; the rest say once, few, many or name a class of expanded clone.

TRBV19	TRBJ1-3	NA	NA	TGTGCCAGTAGTATCTGGCAGGGGTCTGGAAACACCATATATTTT	CASSIWQGSGNTIYF
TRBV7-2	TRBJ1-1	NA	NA	TGTGCCAGCAGCCCCGACATAATGAACACTGAAGCTTTCTTT	CASSPDIMNTEAFF
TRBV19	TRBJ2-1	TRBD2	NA	TGTGCCAGTAGTTTAGCGGGAGCGTTCAATGAGCAGTTCTTC	CASSLAGAFNEQFF
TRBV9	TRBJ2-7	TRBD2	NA	TGTGCCAGCAGCGTAGGGTTGGGACTAGCGGGAGGGCCTTCCTACGAGCAGTACTTC	CASSVGLGLAGGPSYEQYF
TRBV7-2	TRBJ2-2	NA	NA	TGTGCCAGCAGCCAACCGACAGGGAACACCGGGGAGCTGTTTTTT	CASSQPTGNTGELFF
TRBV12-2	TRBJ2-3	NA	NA	TGTGCAAGTCGCTTAGACCCTACAGGCCCCACAGATACGCAGTATTTT	CASRLDPTGPTDTQYF
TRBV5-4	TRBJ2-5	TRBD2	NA	TGTGCCAGCAGCAGGACTAGCGGGAGGGCCTCCGAGACCCAGTACTTC	CASSRTSGRASETQYF
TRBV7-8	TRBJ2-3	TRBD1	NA	TGTGCCAGCAGCTCAGGGACAGGGGTCACAGATACGCAGTATTTT	CASSSGTGVTDTQYF
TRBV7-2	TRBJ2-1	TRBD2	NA	TGTGCCAGCAAACTGACCCTACTAGCGGCTCCGTACAATGAGCAGTTCTTC	CASKLTLLAAPYNEQFF
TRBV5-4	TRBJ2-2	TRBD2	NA	TGTGCCAGCAGCTCAACGGGACTACGGGCCGGGGAGCTGTTTTTT	CASSSTGLRAGELFF
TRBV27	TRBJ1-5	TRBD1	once	TGTGCCAGCAGTACCCCGACAGGGGGCGGAGTAGGCAATCAGCCCCAGCATTTT	CASSTPTGGGVGNQPQHF
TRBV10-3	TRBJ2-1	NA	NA	TGTGCCATCAGTGAAAGTGGGGGGGCCGCGGGTGAGCAGTTCTTC	CAISESGGAAGEQFF
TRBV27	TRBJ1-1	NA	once	TGTGCCAGCAGTTTAAGCAGGGGCAGAGACACTGAAGCTTTCTTT	CASSLSRGRDTEAFF
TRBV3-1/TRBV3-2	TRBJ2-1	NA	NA	TGTGCCAGCAGCCCAGAGTTAAGGGGGACCTACAATGAGCAGTTCTTC	CASSPELRGTYNEQFF
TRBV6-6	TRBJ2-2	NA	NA	TGTGCCAGCAATCCCGGAGGGGGGGGAATCACCGGGGAGCTGTTTTTT	CASNPGGGGITGELFF
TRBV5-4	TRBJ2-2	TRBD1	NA	TGTGCCAGCAGCTCGCAGGGCGGGGGACAGGGGGCCGGGGAGCTGTTTTTT	CASSSQGGGQGAGELFF
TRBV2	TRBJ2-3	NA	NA	TGTGCCGTCCCGGGAGCGGAGATTACAGATACGCAGTATTTT	CAVPGAEITDTQYF
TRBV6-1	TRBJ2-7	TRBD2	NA	TGTGCCAGCAGTGAAACGGGAGGGAGCTCCTACGAGCAGTACTTC	CASSETGGSSYEQYF
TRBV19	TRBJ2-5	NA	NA	TGTGCCAGCGGTATTGGAGACCAAGAGACCCAGTACTTC	CASGIGDQETQYF
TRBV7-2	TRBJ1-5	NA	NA	TGTGCCAGCAGCTTTTTAGCAGGGGACAATCAGCCCCAGCATTTT	CASSFLAGDNQPQHF
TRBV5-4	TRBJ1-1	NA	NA	TGTGCCAGCAGACCCACAGGGAGCACTGAAGCTTTCTTT	CASRPTGSTEAFF
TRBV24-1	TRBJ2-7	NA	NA	TGTGCCACCAGTGATTTAGTCCAGGGGAGATACGAGCAGTACTTC	CATSDLVQGRYEQYF
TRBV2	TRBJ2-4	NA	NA	TGTGCCAGCTCTAGCTCGGCGAACATTCAGTACTTC	CASSSSANIQYF
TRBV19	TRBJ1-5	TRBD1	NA	TGTGCCAGTAGTACACCGGGACAGGGATATAGCAATCAGCCCCAGCATTTT	CASSTPGQGYSNQPQHF
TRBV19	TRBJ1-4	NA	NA	TGTGCCAGTAGTATCCGGGGGAGGTTGGATGAAAAACTGTTTTTT	CASSIRGRLDEKLFF
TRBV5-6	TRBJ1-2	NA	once	TGTGCCAGCAGCTTGGTACAGGATAATGGCTACACCTTC	CASSLVQDNGYTF
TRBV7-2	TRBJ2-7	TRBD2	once	TGTGCCAGCAGCTTCTTAGGTAGCGGGCAATACGAGCAGTACTTC	CASSFLGSGQYEQYF
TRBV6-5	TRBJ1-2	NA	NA	TGTGCCAGCAGATCATCGGGAGAGGGCTATGGCTACACCTTC	CASRSSGEGYGYTF
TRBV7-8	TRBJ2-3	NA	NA	TGTGCCAGCAGCTCCAATAAGGGGCTAGCGAGCACAGATACGCAGTATTTT	CASSSNKGLASTDTQYF
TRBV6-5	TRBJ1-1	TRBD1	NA	TGTGCCAGCAGAACAGGGGTCGGTGAAGCTTTCTTT	CASRTGVGEAFF
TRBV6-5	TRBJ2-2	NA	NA	TGTGCCAGCAGTTACCCAAGCGGAGTTGGGACCGGGGAGCTGTTTTTT	CASSYPSGVGTGELFF
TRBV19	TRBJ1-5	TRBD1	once	TGTGCCAGTAGTATCGGCAGGGGGGGCAATCAGCCCCAGCATTTT	CASSIGRGGNQPQHF
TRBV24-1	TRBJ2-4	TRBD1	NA	TGTGCCACCAGCAGAAGACAGCCATTCCGGGACAGGCGCTACAAAAACATTCAGTACTTC	CATSRRQPFRDRRYKNIQYF
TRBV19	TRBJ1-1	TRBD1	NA	TGTGCCAGTAGTACGGACAGGGGGGGCACTGAAGCTTTCTTT	CASSTDRGGTEAFF
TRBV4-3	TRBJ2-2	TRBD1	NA	TGCGCCAGCAGCCGGAGGGACAGGGCCACCGGGGAGCTGTTTTTT	CASSRRDRATGELFF
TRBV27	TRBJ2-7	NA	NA	TGTGCCAGCAGCCTTACAGGGACCGAGCAGTACTTC	CASSLTGTEQYF
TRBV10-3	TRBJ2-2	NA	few	TGTGCCATTCGGGACACCCACACCGGGGAGCTGTTTTTT	CAIRDTHTGELFF
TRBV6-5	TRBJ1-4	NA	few	TGTGCCAGCAGAACAAGTATTGCAACTAATGAAAAACTGTTTTTT	CASRTSIATNEKLFF
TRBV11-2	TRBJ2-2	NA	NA	TGTGCCAGCAGCTTAGACTCAAGGGGCGCCGGGGAGCTGTTTTTT	CASSLDSRGAGELFF
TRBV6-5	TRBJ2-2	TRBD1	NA	TGTGCCAGCAGCCTCGGACAGGGGAAATCCGGGGAGCTGTTTTTT	CASSLGQGKSGELFF
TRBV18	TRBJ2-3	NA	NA	TGTGCCAGCTCTCCCGACACTTACACAGATACGCAGTATTTT	CASSPDTYTDTQYF
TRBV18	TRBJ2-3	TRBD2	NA	TGTGCCAGCTCACCCCTAGCGGGCACAGATACGCAGTATTTT	CASSPLAGTDTQYF
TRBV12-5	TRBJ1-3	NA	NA	TGTGCTAGTGGTGGCCGAGGCGGGGGAGATAATGGAAACACCATATATTTT	CASGGRGGGDNGNTIYF
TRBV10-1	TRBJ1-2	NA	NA	TGCGCCAGCAGTGAAGCGGCAGTAGTGGGTCGCGACTATGGCTACACCTTC	CASSEAAVVGRDYGYTF